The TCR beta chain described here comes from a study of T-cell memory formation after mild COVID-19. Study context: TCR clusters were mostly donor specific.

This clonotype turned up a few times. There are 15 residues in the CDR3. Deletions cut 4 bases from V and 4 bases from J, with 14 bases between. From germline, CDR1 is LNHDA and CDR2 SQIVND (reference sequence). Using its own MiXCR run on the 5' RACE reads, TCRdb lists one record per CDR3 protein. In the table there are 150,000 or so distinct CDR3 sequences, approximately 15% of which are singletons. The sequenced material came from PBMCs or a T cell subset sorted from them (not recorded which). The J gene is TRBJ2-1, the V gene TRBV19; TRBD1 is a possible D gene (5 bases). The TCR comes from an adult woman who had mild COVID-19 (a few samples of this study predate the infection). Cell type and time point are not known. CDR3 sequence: CASSTGSSSYNEQFF. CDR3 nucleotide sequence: TGTGCCAGTAGTACAGGGTCGAGCTCATACAATGAGCAGTTCTTC.